This passage covers 28 T cell receptor beta chains from one sample sequenced in a study of blood T cell repertoires in COVID-19. Method: immunoSEQ multiplex PCR; TCRdb's copy keeps in-frame clones and lacks some. This table has roughly 50,000 clones, about 83% appearing once. Specimen: peripheral blood. The receptors here all came from a woman in her fifties or sixties with acute or convalescent COVID-19.

This chain links TRBV27 with TRBJ2-2; 10 bases fit TRBD1. J gave up 2 bases and V 1 base, and 13 bases lay outside the gene matches. The length of the CDR3 is 20 residues. Germline lookup yields CDR1 MNHEY and CDR2 SMNVEV (reference sequence). CDR3 coding DNA: TGTGCCAGCAGTTTATACCGGGACAGGGGCCAACTCACTAACACCGGGGAGCTGTTTTTT. Residues: CASSLYRDRGQLTNTGELFF.

The chain joins TRBV4-3 to TRBJ2-7, with D possibly TRBD1 on 6 matching bases. This CDR3 region has 13 residues. The germline V gene has CDR1 LGHNA and CDR2 YSLEER. The ends were cut back, 6 bases at V and 2 bases at J, with 11 bases in the middle. The CDR3 DNA is TGCGCCAGCAGGCGACAGGACCCCTACGAGCAGTACTTC. Translated: CASRRQDPYEQYF.

CDR3 residues: CASSPQGASSYNEQFF. CDR3 nucleotides: TGCGCCAGCAGTCCCCAGGGCGCTAGCTCCTACAATGAGCAGTTCTTC. This sequence joins TRBV5-1 and TRBJ2-1; possible D gene TRBD1, 5 bases. Germline-derived CDR1 and CDR2 are SGHRS and YFSETQ. The CDR3 length is 16 residues. V lost 5 bases to trimming and J lost 0 bases, with 15 bases between them.

The sample holds a few counts of this clone. V usage is TRBV9 and J usage is TRBJ2-1; 9 bases line up with TRBD2. Unmatched junction bases numbered 8, after V lost 4 bases and J lost 3 bases. Germline CDR1 and CDR2: SGDLS and YYNGEE. This CDR3 is built from 16 residues. The CDR3 loop is CASSPGGGGVYNEQFF. In nucleotides, the CDR3 is TGTGCCAGCAGCCCGGGAGGCGGGGGGGTCTACAATGAGCAGTTCTTC.

The chain links TRBV7-2 to TRBJ1-3; 7 positions agree with TRBD1. Germline V gene lookup returns CDR1 SGHTA and CDR2 FQGNSA. Germline trimming cut 1 base from V and 2 bases from J; bases unmatched to any gene: 5. This CDR3 region has 16 residues. CDR3 region: CASSLGGTGAGNTIYF. CDR3 in DNA: TGTGCCAGCAGCTTAGGGGGTACAGGGGCTGGAAACACCATATATTTT.

V usage is TRBV10-2 and J usage is TRBJ2-1; 8 nucleotides agree with TRBD2. Losses at the gene ends were 4 bases for V and 9 bases for J; bases not matched to a gene: 14. This CDR3 region has 16 residues. Germline V gives CDR1 WSHSY, CDR2 SAAADI. CDR3 sequence reads: CASSGSSGGPSGEQFF. The CDR3, as DNA: TGCGCCAGCAGTGGTAGTTCGGGAGGGCCGAGTGGTGAGCAGTTCTTC.

The J gene is TRBJ1-6, the V gene TRBV18, with a tentative D call TRBD1 (5 bases). This CDR3 contains 12 residues. V was clipped by 8 bases and J by 7 bases, with 9 bases between them. Germline V CDR1 and CDR2: KGHSH, LQKENI. As DNA, the CDR3 is TGTGCCAGCACGGGGGGGAATTCACCCCTCCACTTT. It translates to CASTGGNSPLHF.

V is TRBV19 and J is TRBJ1-3, with D unclear. The CDR3 runs 15 residues. Trimming left V 3 bases short and J 0 bases short, with 9 bases between. The germline V gene encodes CDR1 LNHDA and CDR2 SQIVND (reference sequence). The CDR3 coding sequence is TGTGCCAGTAGTATGGGAGGCTCCTCTGGAAACACCATATATTTT. As protein: CASSMGGSSGNTIYF. The full variable domain, completed using reference TRBV19 and TRBJ1-3, is DGGITQSPKYLFRKEGQNVTLSCEQNLNHDAMYWYRQDPGQGLRLIYYSQIVNDFQKGDIAEGYSVSREKKESFPLTVTSAQKNPTAFYLCASSMGGSSGNTIYFGEGSWLTVV.

The chain employs TRBV24-1 and TRBJ1-1; no definite D call. The V gene lost 0 bases and the J gene lost 2 bases, with 9 bases spanning the gap. The V gene's germline CDR1 is KGHDR and CDR2 SFDVKD. The CDR3 contains 15 residues. The CDR3 DNA is TGTGCCACCAGTGATTTGGTGTCAGTAAACACTGAAGCTTTCTTT. The encoded protein is CATSDLVSVNTEAFF.

The chain links TRBV27 to TRBJ1-5; D not resolved. CDR3 length: 12 amino acids. Trimming removed 8 bases from V and 9 bases from J, with 14 bases in between. The germline V gene has CDR1 MNHEY and CDR2 SMNVEV (reference sequence). The CDR3 DNA sequence: TGTGCCAGCCCCCCCGAGTCTCGGCCCCAGCATTTT. Amino acids: CASPPESRPQHF.

V usage is TRBV7-2 and J usage is TRBJ2-1; 12 bases are a match to TRBD2. The CDR3 has 17 amino acids. Germline V CDR1 and CDR2: SGHTA, FQGNSA. The ends lost 1 base at V and 4 bases at J; junction bases unmatched: 5. The CDR3 DNA reads as TGTGCCAGCAGCTTAGGGGGACTAGCGGGTTTTTACAATGAGCAGTTCTTC. Translated, it gives CASSLGGLAGFYNEQFF.

This clone was counted once. DNA for the CDR3: TGTGCCAGCAGTACTACAGGGTACACCATATATTTT. Translation gives CASSTTGYTIYF. The chain links TRBV12-3 or TRBV12-4 to TRBJ1-3, with a possible D match to TRBD1 (6 bases). The V gene lost 5 bases and the J gene lost 8 bases, with 10 bases spanning the gap. CDR3 length: 12 residues.

The rearrangement uses TRBV6-6 and TRBJ1-1; no clear D. Deletions cut 10 bases from V and 0 bases from J, with 12 bases between. The CDR3 totals 13 residues. CDR1 is MNHNY and CDR2 is SVGAGI in the germline V gene (reference sequence). CDR3 nucleotides: TGTGCCATCTCCCTGAGGGTGAACACTGAAGCTTTCTTT. Translating gives CAISLRVNTEAFF.

The V gene is TRBV12-3 or TRBV12-4, the J gene TRBJ2-7, with D maybe TRBD1 (6 bases). Trimming stripped 3 bases from V and 6 bases from J, with 12 bases between. The CDR3 runs to 13 residues. Here the CDR3 reads CASSLQGTGEQYF. CDR3 coding DNA: TGTGCCAGCAGTTTGCAGGGGACGGGCGAGCAGTACTTC.

The chain has TRBV5-1 and TRBJ2-2; 7 nucleotides agree with TRBD2. The CDR3 is 16 amino acids. Looked up from germline, CDR1 is SGHRS and CDR2 is YFSETQ. Trimming took 0 bases from V and 2 from J; bases not matched to a gene: 4. CDR3 sequence reads: CASSLGGLINTGELFF. In DNA form, the CDR3 reads TGCGCCAGCAGCTTGGGGGGACTAATAAACACCGGGGAGCTGTTTTTT.

The genes are TRBV5-5 and TRBJ2-1, with 13 bases aligning to TRBD2. This CDR3 has 17 residues. Unmatched junction bases numbered 12, after V lost 5 bases and J lost 7 bases. Germline V CDR1 and CDR2: SGHKS, YYEKEE (reference sequence). DNA of the CDR3: TGTGCCAGCAGTATGACTAGCGGGGGGCCCTCTAGGAATGAGCAGTTCTTC. This codes for CASSMTSGGPSRNEQFF.

The CDR3 is CASSITGGSEAFF. The CDR3 nucleotides are TGTGCCAGTAGTATTACAGGGGGCTCTGAAGCTTTCTTT. This chain connects TRBV19 to TRBJ1-1, with TRBD1 matching 9 bases. This CDR3 comprises 13 residues. V shed 3 bases, J shed 6 bases, and the junction held 2 bases outside the gene matches. CDR1 and CDR2 (germline): LNHDA, SQIVND (reference sequence).

V and J are TRBV5-1 and TRBJ1-2; tentatively, D is TRBD1 (5 bases). Germline CDR1 and CDR2: SGHRS and YFSETQ. This CDR3 is 14 amino acids long. V was pared by 3 bases and J by 0 bases, with 9 bases between. This CDR3 is CASSWPGANYGYTF. DNA of the CDR3: TGCGCCAGCAGCTGGCCGGGGGCTAACTATGGCTACACCTTC.

The chain has TRBV7-9 and TRBJ2-1; perhaps TRBD2 as D (6 bases). Between the trimmed V and J ends, which lost 6 bases and 7 bases, there was a span of 13 bases. Germline CDR1 and CDR2: SEHNR and FQNEAQ (reference sequence). This CDR3 is built from 13 residues. CDR3 loop: CASRPPGENEQFF. The CDR3 nucleotides are TGTGCCAGCAGACCCCCGGGGGAGAATGAGCAGTTCTTC.

J is TRBJ1-1 and V is TRBV12-3 or TRBV12-4; D ambiguous. V was clipped by 5 bases and J by 1 base, with 8 bases between them. CDR3 length equals 13 residues. The CDR3 DNA reads TGTGCCAGCAGTCTTTACACGAACACTGAAGCTTTCTTT. Protein: CASSLYTNTEAFF.

In this sample, this clone turned up once. V is TRBV7-9 and J is TRBJ1-1, with D maybe TRBD1 (5 bases). The CDR3 is 15 residues long. Looked up from germline, CDR1 is SEHNR and CDR2 is FQNEAQ (reference sequence). V was trimmed by 5 bases and J by 0 bases, leaving 13 bases between them. CDR3 protein: CASSPPWGMNTEAFF. The DNA for the CDR3 is TGTGCCAGCAGCCCGCCCTGGGGCATGAACACTGAAGCTTTCTTT.

The V call is TRBV6-4, the J call TRBJ1-1, with a weak D call TRBD1 (6 bases). Germline CDR1 is MRHNA and CDR2 is SNTAGT. CDR3 size: 13 residues. With 4 bases removed from V and 5 bases from J, the gap between germline ends came to 11 bases. CDR3 nucleotides: TGTGCCAGCAGTGCCATCCAGGGGACTGAAGCTTTCTTT. This sequence encodes CASSAIQGTEAFF.

The rearrangement joins TRBV3-1 (or the pseudogene TRBV3-2) to TRBJ2-2; 7 nucleotides match TRBD1. Germline V CDR1 and CDR2: LGHDT, YNNKEL (reference sequence). This CDR3 is built from 16 residues. Unmatched junction bases numbered 2, after V lost 1 base and J lost 0 bases. The CDR3 nucleotides are TGTGCCAGCAGCCAAGGAGGGGGCGCGAACACCGGGGAGCTGTTTTTT. It translates to CASSQGGGANTGELFF.

This clone has just a few counts. The rearrangement links TRBV12-3 or TRBV12-4 to TRBJ1-2; 8 bases match TRBD1. V was clipped by 5 bases and J by 4 bases; unmatched bases: 3. The CDR3 spans 13 residues. This chain's CDR3 is CASSTTGVYGYTF. The DNA for the CDR3 is TGTGCCAGCAGTACGACAGGGGTCTATGGCTACACCTTC.

V and J are TRBV5-1 and TRBJ2-2; the match to TRBD1 covers 7 bases. CDR1 and CDR2 from the germline V gene are SGHRS and YFSETQ. V lost 0 bases and J lost 1; bases outside the gene matches: 3. The CDR3 loop spans 16 amino acids. The CDR3 loop reads CASSLEGGWNTGELFF. In DNA form, the CDR3 reads TGCGCCAGCAGCTTGGAAGGGGGCTGGAACACCGGGGAGCTGTTTTTT.

In regard to this clone: One end of the junction fails to match germline, which may point to a read error. The J gene is TRBJ2-7, the V gene TRBV5-1, with TRBD1 matching over 7 bases. Per the germline V gene, CDR1 is SGHRS and CDR2 is YFSETQ. This CDR3 is 16 amino acids long. CDR3 in amino acids: CASSPREGQSSYERYF. The CDR3 nucleotides are TGCGCCAGCAGCCCACGAGAGGGACAGTCCTCCTACGAGCGGTACTTC.

Only one count was recorded for this clone. V is TRBV29-1 and J is TRBJ2-1; 7 bases agree with TRBD2. V gave up 0 bases and J gave up 5 bases; unmatched junction bases: 19. The CDR3 consists of 19 residues. Germline V CDR1 and CDR2: SQVTM, ANQGSEA. CDR3 sequence: CSVEDEQPGLISPNNEQFF. The DNA of the CDR3 is TGCAGCGTTGAAGACGAACAACCGGGACTAATTTCCCCGAACAATGAGCAGTTCTTC.

J is TRBJ1-3 and V is TRBV29-1; D gene ambiguous. From germline, CDR1 is SQVTM and CDR2 ANQGSEA. CDR3 length: 14 residues. V gave up 2 bases and J gave up 7 bases, with 15 bases separating them. CDR3 loop: CSVEKSLSGNTIYF. The DNA for the CDR3 is TGCAGCGTTGAAAAGTCCCTTTCCGGGAACACCATATATTTT.